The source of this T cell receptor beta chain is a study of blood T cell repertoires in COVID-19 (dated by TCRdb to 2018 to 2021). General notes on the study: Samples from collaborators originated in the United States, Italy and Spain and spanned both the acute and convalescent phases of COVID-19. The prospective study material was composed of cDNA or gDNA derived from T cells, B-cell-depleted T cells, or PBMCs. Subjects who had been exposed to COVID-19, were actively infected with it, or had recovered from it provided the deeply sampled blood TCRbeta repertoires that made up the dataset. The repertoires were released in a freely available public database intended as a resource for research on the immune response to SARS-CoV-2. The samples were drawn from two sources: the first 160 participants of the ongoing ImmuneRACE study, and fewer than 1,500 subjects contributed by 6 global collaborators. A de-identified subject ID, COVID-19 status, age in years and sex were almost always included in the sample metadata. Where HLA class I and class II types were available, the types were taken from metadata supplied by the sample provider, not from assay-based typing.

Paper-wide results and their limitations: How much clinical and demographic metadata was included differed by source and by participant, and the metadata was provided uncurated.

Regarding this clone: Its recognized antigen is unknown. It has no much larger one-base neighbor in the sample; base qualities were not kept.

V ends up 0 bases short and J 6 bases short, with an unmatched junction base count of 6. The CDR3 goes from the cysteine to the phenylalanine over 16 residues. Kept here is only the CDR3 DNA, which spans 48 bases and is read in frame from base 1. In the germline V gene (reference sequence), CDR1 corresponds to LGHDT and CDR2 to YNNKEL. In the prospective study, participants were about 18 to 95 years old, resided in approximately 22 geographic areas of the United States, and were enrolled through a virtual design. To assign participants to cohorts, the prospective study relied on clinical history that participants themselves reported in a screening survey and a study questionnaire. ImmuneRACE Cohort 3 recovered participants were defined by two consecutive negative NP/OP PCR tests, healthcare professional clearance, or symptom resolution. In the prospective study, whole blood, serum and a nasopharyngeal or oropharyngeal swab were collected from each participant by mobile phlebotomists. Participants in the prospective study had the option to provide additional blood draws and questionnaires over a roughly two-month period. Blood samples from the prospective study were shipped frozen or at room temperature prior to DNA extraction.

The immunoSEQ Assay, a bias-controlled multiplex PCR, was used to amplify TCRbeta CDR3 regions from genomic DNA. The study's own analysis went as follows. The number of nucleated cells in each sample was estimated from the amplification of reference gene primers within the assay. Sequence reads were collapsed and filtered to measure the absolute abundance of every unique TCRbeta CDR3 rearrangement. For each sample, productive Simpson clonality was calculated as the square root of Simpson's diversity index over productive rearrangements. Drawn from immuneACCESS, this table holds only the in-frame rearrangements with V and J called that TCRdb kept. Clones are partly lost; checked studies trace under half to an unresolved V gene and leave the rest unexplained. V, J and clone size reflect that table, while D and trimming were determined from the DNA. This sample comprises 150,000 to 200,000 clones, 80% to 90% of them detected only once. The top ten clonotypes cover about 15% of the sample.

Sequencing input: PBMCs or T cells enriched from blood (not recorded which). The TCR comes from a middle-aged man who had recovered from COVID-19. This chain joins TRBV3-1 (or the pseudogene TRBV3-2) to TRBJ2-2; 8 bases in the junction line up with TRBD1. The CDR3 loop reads CASSQDWQGASGELFF. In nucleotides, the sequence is TGTGCCAGCAGCCAAGATTGGCAGGGGGCGTCCGGGGAGCTGTTTTTT.